This T cell receptor beta chain appears in the sequencing data of a study of OX40 agonist ivuxolimab in advanced cancers. The table lists this clone with a few counts. Germline V gene data show CDR1 as MNHNS and CDR2 as SASEGT. This CDR3 is built from 19 residues. Trimming stripped 2 bases from V and 2 bases from J, with 24 bases between. Clones were read by immunoSEQ multiplex PCR, and TCRdb kept only the in-frame ones, dropping some. The data show about 18,000 clones, around 81% seen once. This TCR was sampled from an adult with an advanced solid tumor such as melanoma, head and neck, liver or kidney cancer. V is TRBV6-1 and J is TRBJ2-5, with D perhaps assigned TRBD1 or TRBD2 (5 bases each). Sequenced here: CD4+ or CD8+ T cells sorted from blood, sampled in a trial of the OX40 agonist ivuxolimab. CDR3 in DNA: TGTGCCAGCAGTGAATTGAGAGCCGGGGCGGCTACCCTTCAAGAGACCCAGTACTTC. Residues: CASSELRAGAATLQETQYF.